The entry below gives a single T cell receptor (beta chain) sequence along with its context. No antigen is known for it. This sample is drawn from a study of cytomegalovirus exposure and HLA in healthy donors. With 8 bases removed from V and 0 bases from J, the gap between germline ends came to 11 bases. Germline CDR1 reads SNHLY; CDR2 reads FYNNEI. This CDR3 comprises 13 residues. Whole-study findings and limits: Accurate prediction of HLA-A and HLA-B alleles (for most subjects) was reportedly achieved from TCR beta sequences.

The primer mix had 60 Vbeta and 13 Jbeta primers. The method was immunoSEQ multiplex PCR; TCRdb's version includes in-frame clones alone and lacks a portion of them. The sample lists approximately 180,000 clones, about 73% occurring once. Sequencing was carried out using PBMCs. The V and J genes are TRBV2 and TRBJ2-7; no firm D call. The receptor was derived from a woman in her forties or fifties in good health and CMV-seropositive. For the CDR3, the DNA is TGTGCCAGCTCTGAGGAGAGCTCCTACGAGCAGTACTTC. This gives the protein CASSEESSYEQYF.